The next 23 T cell receptor beta chains were all read from a single sample in a study of shared T cell receptors in the human thymus. The protocol was immunoSEQ multiplex PCR, while the TCRdb copy is restricted to in-frame clones and leaves out a portion. The sample yields under 700,000 clones, around 82% seen once. This sample also appeared in a second study, on human thymus T cells.

Sequenced: thymocytes. All receptors come from a boy under three years old with a congenital heart defect.

In DNA, the CDR3 is TGCAGCGTTGAAACCGGTCGCAGGGGGAGTACCTACGAGCAGTACTTC. It encodes CSVETGRRGSTYEQYF. J is TRBJ2-7 and V is TRBV29-1; TRBD1 aligns across 7 bases. The junction had 12 bases not matched to a gene; V was cut back by 2 bases and J by 2 bases. The CDR3 has 16 residues. CDR1 and CDR2 (germline): SQVTM, ANQGSEA.

This clone came up a few times. The chain couples TRBV5-1 to TRBJ1-1; the D is unclear. CDR1 and CDR2 (germline): SGHRS, YFSETQ. The V and J ends lost 0 bases and 0 bases respectively, with 9 bases between them. The CDR3 runs 15 residues. The CDR3 is CASSLAGGMNTEAFF. DNA for the CDR3: TGCGCCAGCAGCTTGGCCGGAGGGATGAACACTGAAGCTTTCTTT. Full variable domain (outside the CDR3, taken from reference TRBV5-1 and TRBJ1-1): KAGVTQTPRYLIKTRGQQVTLSCSPISGHRSVSWYQQTPGQGLQFLFEYFSETQRNKGNFPGRFSGRQFSNSRSEMNVSTLELGDSALYLCASSLAGGMNTEAFFGQGTRLTVV.

This clone appeared once. This chain connects TRBV2 to TRBJ2-1, with TRBD2 matching over 7 bases. CDR3 length: 17 amino acids. Per germline, CDR1 SNHLY and CDR2 FYNNEI. J gave up 3 bases and V 6 bases, and 14 bases lay outside the gene matches. CDR3 DNA sequence: TGTGCCAGCAGGGAGGGAGGGCCGATCGGATACTACAATGAGCAGTTCTTC. Its translation: CASREGGPIGYYNEQFF.

V gene TRBV6-6 combines with J gene TRBJ1-5, with TRBD1 matching 7 bases. The length of the CDR3 is 13 residues. Germline assignment: CDR1 MNHNY and CDR2 SVGAGI (reference sequence). After removal of 5 bases from V and 6 bases from J, the junction contained 4 bases not matched to a gene. This CDR3 reads CASSDRDPQPQHF. The DNA for the CDR3 is TGTGCCAGCAGTGACAGGGATCCTCAGCCCCAGCATTTT.

The J gene is TRBJ2-7, the V gene TRBV11-3; TRBD2 matches 7 bases. V trimming: 1 base; J trimming: 2 bases; junction bases outside the gene matches: 8. The germline V gene encodes CDR1 SGHNT and CDR2 YENEEA. CDR3 length equals 16 residues. The CDR3: CASSLGSAGLTYEQYF. The CDR3, as DNA: TGTGCCAGCAGCTTAGGTTCAGCGGGGCTTACCTACGAGCAGTACTTC.

The chain joins TRBV10-3 to TRBJ2-6; 8 bases align to TRBD2. CDR1 is ENHRY, CDR2 SYGVKD, per germline. The trim removed 3 bases at V and 2 bases at J, leaving 0 bases unmatched. The CDR3 is 15 residues long. The CDR3 region is CAISEAGAGANVLTF. DNA of the CDR3: TGTGCCATCAGTGAAGCGGGGGCTGGGGCCAACGTCCTGACTTTC.

V and J are TRBV28 and TRBJ1-5, with TRBD1 matching over 8 bases. Germline V CDR1 and CDR2: MDHEN, SYDVKM. This CDR3 is 20 amino acids long. V lost 3 bases to trimming and J lost 0 bases; unmatched junction nucleotides: 16. The CDR3 loop reads CASSFCRTGNSPYSNQPQHF. The CDR3 nucleotides read TGTGCCAGCAGTTTTTGTCGGACAGGGAATTCCCCATATAGCAATCAGCCCCAGCATTTT.

V is TRBV5-6 and J is TRBJ2-3, with D unresolved. This CDR3 has 18 amino acids. With 4 bases removed from V and 2 bases from J, the gap between germline ends came to 23 bases. CDR1 SGHDT and CDR2 YYEEEE come from the germline V gene. CDR3 residues: CASSIFRVTNAYTDTQYF. CDR3 bases: TGTGCCAGCAGCATCTTCCGGGTCACCAACGCCTACACAGATACGCAGTATTTT. Complete variable domain (other parts from reference TRBV5-6 and TRBJ2-3): DAGVTQSPTHLIKTRGQQVTLRCSPKSGHDTVSWYQQALGQGPQFIFQYYEEEERQRGNFPDRFSGHQFPNYSSELNVNALLLGDSALYLCASSIFRVTNAYTDTQYFGPGTRLTVL.

The V and J genes are TRBV27 and TRBJ2-7; TRBD2 agrees at 7 bases. Germline CDR1 and CDR2: MNHEY and SMNVEV (reference sequence). V shed 4 bases, J shed 0 bases, and the junction held 12 bases outside the gene matches. The CDR3 covers 17 residues. CDR3 coding DNA: TGTGCCAGCAGTTCCCACGGCGGGAGATTTAGCTCCTACGAGCAGTACTTC. Protein product: CASSSHGGRFSSYEQYF.

The CDR3 sequence is CAWSALGQGGTEAFF. DNA for the CDR3: TGTGCCTGGAGTGCCCTTGGACAGGGAGGGACTGAAGCTTTCTTT. The V gene is TRBV30, the J gene TRBJ1-1, with 8 bases fitting TRBD1. J lost 5 bases, V lost 1 base, and 9 bases had no gene match. Germline V gene lookup returns CDR1 GTSNPN and CDR2 SVGIG (reference sequence). The CDR3 sequence is 15 residues long.

This clone has only a few counts. This chain uses TRBV5-1 with TRBJ2-7; 8 positions agree with TRBD1. CDR3 length: 15 residues. In germline, CDR1 is SGHRS, CDR2 YFSETQ. The trim removed 3 bases at V and 4 bases at J, leaving 9 bases unmatched. CDR3 region: CASSSLTGVGYEQYF. The CDR3 region has the DNA TGCGCCAGCAGCTCCCTGACAGGGGTGGGATACGAGCAGTACTTC. The whole variable domain, filled in from reference TRBV5-1 and TRBJ2-7, reads KAGVTQTPRYLIKTRGQQVTLSCSPISGHRSVSWYQQTPGQGLQFLFEYFSETQRNKGNFPGRFSGRQFSNSRSEMNVSTLELGDSALYLCASSSLTGVGYEQYFGPGTRLTVT.

This clone is a singleton in its sample. The chain employs TRBV4-3 and TRBJ1-1, with 12 bases aligning to TRBD1. CDR3 size: 19 residues. The germline V gene has CDR1 LGHNA and CDR2 YSLEER. Trimming removed 1 base from V and 5 bases from J; junction bases left unmatched: 14. The CDR3 spells CASSQGNLPGQGARTEAFF. The DNA of the CDR3 is TGCGCCAGCAGCCAAGGCAATTTACCGGGACAGGGGGCAAGGACTGAAGCTTTCTTT.

The table lists this clone with a count of one. The V and J genes are TRBV10-3 and TRBJ2-5; TRBD2 matches at 14 bases. The CDR3 has 16 residues. Germline trimming cut 6 bases from V and 6 bases from J; bases unmatched to any gene: 9. The V gene's germline CDR1 is ENHRY and CDR2 SYGVKD. CDR3 sequence: CAISRAGLAGEQTQYF. CDR3 sequence (DNA): TGTGCCATCAGCCGGGCGGGACTAGCGGGAGAACAGACCCAGTACTTC.

V is TRBV1 and J is TRBJ1-4; the D call of TRBD1 is as the table states it, not checked on the DNA. TRBV1 is a listed pseudogene. CDR3 length: 16 amino acids. CDR3 region: CTSSFTGIGSNEKLFF. CDR3 bases: TGCACCAGCAGTTTTACAGGGATAGGTTCTAATGAAAAACTGTTTTTT.

This clone was found a few times. The chain joins TRBV5-1 to TRBJ2-1; TRBD2 aligns across 7 bases. With V trimmed by 4 bases and J by 0 bases, 7 bases remained unmatched. Germline V gives CDR1 SGHRS, CDR2 YFSETQ. The length of the CDR3 is 16 residues. As DNA, the CDR3 is TGCGCCAGCAGCCCGGGAGGTGGGCTCTCCTACAATGAGCAGTTCTTC. Its protein product is CASSPGGGLSYNEQFF.

The chain recombines TRBV6-5 with TRBJ2-5, with D perhaps TRBD1 (5 bases). The CDR3 has 13 amino acids. Per germline, CDR1 MNHEY and CDR2 SVGAGI. V was trimmed by 10 bases and J by 3 bases, leaving 15 bases between them. The CDR3 DNA reads TGTGCCACCCGAAAGGGGCCAAAAGAGACCCAGTACTTC. Its translation: CATRKGPKETQYF.

In DNA, the CDR3 is TGCGCCACAAGCAGGACGGGGTGTGGCACTGAAGCTTTCTTT. Encoded protein: CATSRTGCGTEAFF. J is TRBJ1-1 and V is TRBV5-1; D not certain. With 9 bases removed from V and 4 bases from J, the gap between germline ends came to 19 bases. The CDR3 runs to 14 residues. Germline CDR1 and CDR2: SGHRS and YFSETQ.

This clone has a handful of counts. The CDR3 coding sequence is TGTGCCAGCAGCCAAGAAGGCTGGGGGGATGGCTACACCTTC. Amino acids: CASSQEGWGDGYTF. This chain joins TRBV14 and TRBJ1-2; TRBD1 might be the D (5 bases). CDR1 and CDR2 (germline): SGHDN, FVKESK. Trimming stripped 0 bases from V and 6 bases from J, with 11 bases between. The CDR3 consists of 14 residues.

The chain is built from TRBV14 and TRBJ2-1; 8 positions match TRBD2. CDR3 length: 16 amino acids. Trimming removed 3 bases from V and 7 bases from J; junction bases left unmatched: 11. From germline, CDR1 is SGHDN and CDR2 FVKESK. CDR3 region: CASSHAGTRTGNEQFF. The CDR3 DNA reads as TGTGCCAGCAGCCACGCCGGGACTAGAACGGGTAATGAGCAGTTCTTC.

This clone has a handful of counts. The rearrangement joins TRBV4-3 to TRBJ2-5, with D unclear. This CDR3 contains 13 residues. The V gene lost 5 bases and the J gene lost 4 bases, with 11 bases spanning the gap. Germline loops: CDR1 LGHNA, CDR2 YSLEER. The CDR3 here is CASSARHAETQYF. The CDR3 coding sequence is TGCGCCAGCAGCGCCCGACACGCAGAGACCCAGTACTTC.

Comment on this clone: The same CDR3 is also encoded by other DNA sequences in this sample. The chain is built from TRBV27 and TRBJ2-3; no reliable D call. Looked up from germline, CDR1 is MNHEY and CDR2 is SMNVEV (reference sequence). The CDR3 runs 14 residues. V was trimmed by 3 bases and J by 1 base, leaving 8 bases between them. The CDR3: CASSLGRGTDTQYF. Written as DNA, the CDR3 is TGTGCCAGCAGTTTGGGCCGCGGCACAGATACGCAGTATTTT.

This clone has only a few counts. This chain joins TRBV6-1 and TRBJ1-5; maybe TRBD1 (6 bases). The CDR3 length is 14 residues. Germline loops: CDR1 MNHNS, CDR2 SASEGT. V gave up 8 bases and J gave up 2 bases, with 13 bases separating them. This chain's CDR3 is CASRGGGGNQPQHF. The CDR3 bases are TGTGCCAGCCGGGGGGGCGGTGGCAATCAGCCCCAGCATTTT.

The chain couples TRBV30 to TRBJ2-1, with 12 bases aligning to TRBD2. This CDR3 spans 13 amino acids. Germline V gene lookup returns CDR1 GTSNPN and CDR2 SVGIG (reference sequence). V lost 5 bases and J lost 7; bases outside the gene matches: 3. The CDR3 loop reads CAWPSGRGNEQFF. As DNA, the CDR3 is TGTGCCTGGCCTAGCGGGAGGGGTAATGAGCAGTTCTTC.